A single sample gave rise to the 24 T cell receptor beta chains below, sequenced in a study of cytomegalovirus exposure and HLA in healthy donors. This PCR relied on a set of 60 Vbeta primers and 13 Jbeta primers. Libraries were prepared by immunoSEQ multiplex PCR; TCRdb keeps only in-frame clonotypes and omits some of them. The sample totals 130,000 to 150,000 clones. Sequencing was performed on PBMCs. The receptors shown here come from a male donor in good health and CMV-seronegative.

The rearrangement links TRBV4-2 to TRBJ1-2; no reliable D call. Germline-derived CDR1 and CDR2 are LGHNA and YNFKEQ. CDR3 length: 12 residues. V was shortened by 1 base and J by 6 bases, with 6 bases between the two germline ends. In DNA form, the CDR3 reads TGTGCCAGCAGCCAAGTCTCCGATGGCTACACCTTC. Translated: CASSQVSDGYTF.

The rearrangement joins TRBV5-4 to TRBJ1-2, with a tentative D call TRBD1 (6 bases). The CDR3 is made up of 13 amino acids. CDR1 SGHNT and CDR2 YYREEE come from the germline V gene (reference sequence). Trimming cost V 0 bases and J 5 bases, with 8 bases left between them. CDR3 loop: CASSLDREYGYTF. CDR3 nucleotide sequence: TGTGCCAGCAGCTTGGACAGGGAATATGGCTACACCTTC.

The chain employs TRBV19 and TRBJ2-7; tentatively, D is TRBD1 (6 bases). CDR1 is LNHDA, CDR2 SQIVND, per germline (reference sequence). The CDR3 is 15 residues long. V shed 3 bases and J shed 4 bases, with 16 bases lying between them. CDR3 sequence: CASSITQGGKYEQYF. In nucleotides, the CDR3 is TGTGCCAGTAGTATTACACAGGGTGGAAAGTACGAGCAGTACTTC.

The gene calls are TRBV2 and TRBJ2-2; TRBD1 aligns across 11 bases. Germline CDR1 reads SNHLY; CDR2 reads FYNNEI. The CDR3 covers 15 residues. Germline trimming cut 8 bases from V and 4 bases from J; bases unmatched to any gene: 6. The CDR3 loop is CASQGQGGGTGELFF. CDR3 in DNA: TGTGCCAGCCAGGGACAGGGGGGAGGCACCGGGGAGCTGTTTTTT.

V and J are TRBV13 and TRBJ1-6, with D perhaps TRBD1 (6 bases). Germline assignment: CDR1 PRHDT and CDR2 FYEKMQ (reference sequence). The CDR3 runs to 22 residues. Trimming removed 4 bases at V and 0 bases at J, with 28 bases between. CDR3: CASSSKAAPGQVFSSYNSPLHF. Written as DNA, the CDR3 is TGTGCCAGCAGCTCTAAGGCTGCTCCGGGACAAGTCTTTAGCTCCTATAATTCACCCCTCCACTTT.

The chain carries TRBV5-1 and TRBJ1-1; unclear D gene. Germline-derived CDR1 and CDR2 are SGHRS and YFSETQ. The CDR3 is 15 amino acids. Trimming pared 4 bases from V and 2 bases from J, leaving 15 bases between. The chain's CDR3 is CASSLREWGNTEAFF. The CDR3 coding sequence is TGCGCCAGCAGCCTGAGGGAGTGGGGTAACACTGAAGCTTTCTTT.

The chain couples TRBV2 to TRBJ1-1; 7 bases are a match to TRBD1. V trimming: 8 bases; J trimming: 0 bases; junction bases outside the gene matches: 6. Germline CDR1 is SNHLY and CDR2 is FYNNEI. The CDR3 loop spans 14 amino acids. The CDR3 DNA sequence: TGTGCCAGCCCGGGACAGAGCATGAACACTGAAGCTTTCTTT. Translation gives CASPGQSMNTEAFF. The variable domain in full, with the rest retrieved from reference TRBV2 and TRBJ1-1, is EPEVTQTPSHQVTQMGQEVILRCVPISNHLYFYWYRQILGQKVEFLVSFYNNEISEKSEIFDDQFSVERPDGSNFTLKIRSTKLEDSAMYFCASPGQSMNTEAFFGQGTRLTVV.

The rearrangement joins TRBV6-1 to TRBJ1-5; TRBD1 matches 7 bases. V shed 5 bases and J 1 base; nucleotides not matched to a gene: 5. The CDR3 runs to 15 residues. Germline V lookup: CDR1 MNHNS, CDR2 SASEGT. In DNA, the CDR3 is TGTGCCAGCAGTATGACAGGGAGAAGCAATCAGCCCCAGCATTTT. It translates to CASSMTGRSNQPQHF.

The rearrangement joins TRBV29-1 to TRBJ1-1, with D tentatively TRBD1 (6 bases). V was shortened by 1 base and J by 4 bases, with 22 bases between the two germline ends. CDR3 length equals 17 residues. CDR1 and CDR2 (germline): SQVTM, ANQGSEA. The CDR3: CSVEVPRGAGEITEAFF. The CDR3 DNA sequence: TGCAGCGTTGAAGTCCCGCGGGGGGCAGGAGAGATCACTGAAGCTTTCTTT.

The chain links TRBV4-2 to TRBJ2-7; D possibly corresponds to TRBD1 (5 bases). V was pared by 1 base and J by 5 bases, with 6 bases between. This CDR3 has 12 amino acids. Germline values: CDR1 LGHNA, CDR2 YNFKEQ. CDR3 DNA: TGTGCCAGCAGCCAAGGCAGGGACGAGCAGTACTTC. Translation: CASSQGRDEQYF.

The J gene is TRBJ1-5, the V gene TRBV30; D remains ambiguous. Trimming cost V 0 bases and J 2 bases, with 11 bases left between them. Germline loops: CDR1 GTSNPN, CDR2 SVGIG (reference sequence). The CDR3 covers 15 residues. CDR3 protein: CAWSVAGSGNQPQHF. The DNA of the CDR3 is TGTGCCTGGAGTGTAGCGGGTTCAGGCAATCAGCCCCAGCATTTT.

The V gene is TRBV7-6, the J gene TRBJ1-6; tentative D call: TRBD1 (6 bases). Germline CDR1 SGHVS, CDR2 FNYEAQ. The V gene lost 8 bases and the J gene lost 7 bases, with 30 bases spanning the gap. This CDR3 is 19 amino acids long. CDR3 sequence: CASPLHRVWVYFGNSPLHF. The DNA for the CDR3 is TGTGCCAGCCCGTTACACAGGGTCTGGGTGTATTTCGGAAATTCACCCCTCCACTTT.

This chain joins TRBV19 and TRBJ1-5; 10 nucleotides agree with TRBD1. Germline values: CDR1 LNHDA, CDR2 SQIVND (reference sequence). There are 15 residues in the CDR3. The trim removed 7 bases at V and 7 bases at J, leaving 10 bases unmatched. The CDR3 DNA reads as TGTGCCAGTACCAGGGACAGGGGAGGGATCCAGCCCCAGCATTTT. This translates into CASTRDRGGIQPQHF.

The chain couples TRBV19 to TRBJ1-2; no reliable D call. The CDR3 runs 12 residues. Deletions cut 9 bases from V and 4 bases from J, with 12 bases between. CDR1 is LNHDA and CDR2 is SQIVND in the germline V gene (reference sequence). The CDR3 sequence is CASVPFFYGYTF. DNA of the CDR3: TGTGCCAGCGTCCCCTTCTTCTATGGCTACACCTTC.

V gene TRBV7-8 combines with J gene TRBJ1-1; TRBD1 agrees at 9 bases. The CDR3 runs to 14 residues. Germline assignment: CDR1 SGHVS and CDR2 FQNEAQ. V shed 5 bases and J 10 bases; nucleotides not matched to a gene: 11. The CDR3 region has the DNA TGTGCCAGCAGCCCGTCGACAGGGGGTTTAGGAGCTTTCTTT. Protein sequence: CASSPSTGGLGAFF.

This sequence joins TRBV6-6 and TRBJ1-1; D not certain. The CDR3 contains 14 residues. The germline CDR1 and CDR2 sequences are MNHNY and SVGAGI (reference sequence). Trimming shortened V by 7 bases and J by 5 bases, and 17 bases separated the two germline ends. The CDR3 DNA reads TGTGCCAGCATGTTGGTCTCGGGTGGGACTGAAGCTTTCTTT. Translation gives CASMLVSGGTEAFF.

The chain is built from TRBV10-3 and TRBJ2-5; D gene uncertain. V lost 3 bases to trimming and J lost 5 bases, with 7 bases between them. This CDR3 has 12 residues. Germline V gene data show CDR1 as ENHRY and CDR2 as SYGVKD. The CDR3 bases are TGTGCCATCAGTGAAGTGCGGGAGACCCAGTACTTC. Residues: CAISEVRETQYF.

DNA of the CDR3: TGTGCCAGCAGCCTTAGCGGGGTTAGCACAGATACGCAGTATTTT. Its protein product is CASSLSGVSTDTQYF. This sequence joins TRBV9 and TRBJ2-3; 8 nucleotides agree with TRBD2. Germline loops: CDR1 SGDLS, CDR2 YYNGEE. This CDR3 region has 15 residues. V lost 4 bases to trimming and J lost 0 bases; unmatched junction nucleotides: 4. The full variable domain, in which reference TRBV9 and TRBJ2-3 provide the parts outside the CDR3, is DSGVTQTPKHLITATGQRVTLRCSPRSGDLSVYWYQQSLDQGLQFLIQYYNGEERAKGNILERFSAQQFPDLHSELNLSSLELGDSALYFCASSLSGVSTDTQYFGPGTRLTVL.

V gene TRBV4-3 combines with J gene TRBJ2-7; TRBD2 is a possible D gene (5 bases). This CDR3 comprises 18 residues. Germline loops: CDR1 LGHNA, CDR2 YSLEER. Trimming took 0 bases from V and 0 from J, leaving 18 bases between them. This CDR3 reads CASSQEEARKDFSYEQYF. As DNA, the CDR3 is TGCGCCAGCAGCCAAGAGGAGGCTAGGAAGGACTTCTCCTACGAGCAGTACTTC.

This chain connects TRBV7-8 to TRBJ2-7, with a tentative D call TRBD2 (5 bases). Trimming removed 2 bases from V and 3 bases from J, with 11 bases in between. CDR3 length equals 14 residues. CDR1 is SGHVS, CDR2 FQNEAQ, per germline. This chain's CDR3 is CASSLLVGDYEQYF. CDR3 sequence (DNA): TGTGCCAGCAGCTTACTAGTGGGAGACTACGAGCAGTACTTC.

The chain's CDR3 is CASSLGGVSMMPGELFF. CDR3 nucleotide sequence: TGCGCCAGCAGCTTGGGGGGAGTTAGTATGATGCCCGGGGAGCTGTTTTTT. The chain combines TRBV5-1 with TRBJ2-2, with D tentatively TRBD2 (5 bases). With 0 bases removed from V and 6 bases from J, the gap between germline ends came to 18 bases. The CDR3 is 17 residues long. Germline values: CDR1 SGHRS, CDR2 YFSETQ.

The chain links TRBV30 to TRBJ2-1, with TRBD1 matching over 8 bases. The CDR3 consists of 13 residues. J was trimmed by 5 bases and V by 2 bases; bases with no gene match: 2. CDR1 is GTSNPN, CDR2 SVGIG, per germline (reference sequence). CDR3 coding DNA: TGTGCCTGGAGTACGGGACAGGACAATGAGCAGTTCTTC. This translates into CAWSTGQDNEQFF. The full variable domain, its missing parts supplied by reference TRBV30 and TRBJ2-1, is SQTIHQWPATLVQPVGSPLSLECTVEGTSNPNLYWYRQAAGRGLQLLFYSVGIGQISSEVPQNLSASRPQDRQFILSSKKLLLSDSGFYLCAWSTGQDNEQFFGPGTRLTVL.

The chain has TRBV30 and TRBJ1-2, with D possibly matching TRBD1 (6 bases). In germline, CDR1 is GTSNPN, CDR2 SVGIG (reference sequence). This CDR3 has 13 residues. Between the trimmed V and J ends, which lost 2 bases and 3 bases, there was a span of 10 bases. CDR3 residues: CAWSRQAHYGYTF. The CDR3, as DNA: TGTGCCTGGAGTCGACAGGCTCACTATGGCTACACCTTC.

This rearrangement joins TRBV30 to TRBJ1-1; 8 bases map to TRBD1. Trimming at V came to 3 bases and at J to 1 base, leaving 10 bases not matched to a gene. Germline assignment: CDR1 GTSNPN and CDR2 SVGIG (reference sequence). The CDR3 totals 16 residues. The CDR3 sequence is CAWRTPGGVGNTEAFF. As DNA, the CDR3 is TGTGCCTGGAGGACCCCAGGGGGCGTTGGGAACACTGAAGCTTTCTTT.